This is a list of T cell receptor beta chains from one sample in a study of T cells in Graves' hyperthyroidism and ophthalmopathy. TCRdb reprocessed the multiplex PCR reads via MiXCR and lists one record per CDR3 protein. Of over 500,000 distinct CDR3 sequences listed, 17% are singletons. The source material was blood. These TCRs come from a woman between 18 and 29 years old with Graves' ophthalmopathy. CDR3s include the opening cysteine and the closing phenylalanine or tryptophan. D genes are given only for firm matches. The size of a clone is reported for some rows only, either as once, few or many, or as a class for expanded clones.

clone size,V gene,D gene,J gene,CDR3 protein,CDR3 DNA
many,TRBV24-1,TRBD1,TRBJ1-1,CATSETGGTEAFF,TGTGCCACCAGTGAAACAGGGGGCACTGAAGCTTTCTTT
many,TRBV28,NA,TRBJ1-2,CASSPSRRSYGYTF,TGTGCCAGCAGTCCCTCGCGACGGTCCTATGGCTACACCTTC
NA,TRBV6-4,NA,TRBJ1-1,CASSSGPATEAFF,TGTGCCAGCAGTTCTGGGCCCGCCACTGAAGCTTTCTTT
many,TRBV11-2,NA,TRBJ2-7,CASSLDSPGSPGEYF,TGTGCCAGCAGCTTAGATTCGCCCGGCAGCCCAGGGGAGTACTTC
NA,TRBV30,TRBD1,TRBJ1-2,CAWSGDRGLDGYTF,TGTGCCTGGAGTGGTGACAGGGGGCTGGATGGCTACACCTTC
few,TRBV6-1,NA,TRBJ2-7,CANWGTDEQYF,TGTGCCAATTGGGGAACAGACGAGCAGTACTTC
many,TRBV27,NA,TRBJ2-1,CASSFGFYNEQFF,TGTGCCAGCAGTTTCGGTTTCTACAATGAGCAGTTCTTC
few,TRBV2,TRBD2,TRBJ2-7,CASSEWSAGGAYEQYF,TGTGCCAGCAGTGAATGGTCCGCGGGGGGCGCCTACGAGCAGTACTTC
many,TRBV28,NA,TRBJ1-5,CASGGDSNQPQHF,TGTGCCAGCGGGGGTGATAGCAATCAGCCCCAGCATTTT
many,TRBV20-1,NA,TRBJ2-7,CSAREGEQYF,TGCAGTGCTAGAGAGGGCGAGCAGTACTTC
many,TRBV5-1,TRBD1,TRBJ2-5,CASSSGQTQETQYF,TGTGCCAGCAGCTCGGGACAGACCCAAGAGACCCAGTACTTC
few,TRBV10-2,NA,TRBJ1-2,CASSDETSTNYGYTF,TGCGCCAGCAGTGACGAAACCTCAACTAACTATGGCTACACCTTC
NA,TRBV10-3,NA,TRBJ1-4,CAISDGNIPEKLFF,TGTGCCATCAGTGATGGGAATATCCCAGAAAAACTGTTTTTT
NA,TRBV30,NA,TRBJ2-2,CAWSGGGQNTGELFF,TGTGCCTGGAGTGGAGGTGGACAGAACACCGGGGAGCTGTTTTTT
few,TRBV5-4,NA,TRBJ1-2,CASSLPGGAYGYTF,TGTGCCAGCAGCTTGCCTGGTGGCGCCTATGGCTACACCTTC
many,TRBV27,TRBD2,TRBJ2-7,CASSQGTSGRGEQYF,TGTGCCAGCAGTCAAGGGACTAGCGGGAGAGGCGAGCAGTACTTC
many,TRBV12-3/TRBV12-4,NA,TRBJ1-2,CASSYRINYGYTF,TGTGCCAGCAGCTACAGGATTAACTATGGCTACACCTTC
NA,TRBV6-2/TRBV6-3,NA,TRBJ2-3,CASSSMGVADADTQYF,TGTGCCAGCAGTTCTATGGGGGTAGCGGACGCAGATACGCAGTATTTT
few,TRBV6-1,TRBD2,TRBJ2-2,CASRETSGRAGGELFF,TGTGCCAGCAGAGAAACTAGCGGGAGGGCCGGAGGGGAGCTGTTTTTT
NA,TRBV6-5,NA,TRBJ1-1,CASNYLRGHTEAFF,TGTGCCAGCAATTATTTGAGGGGACATACTGAAGCTTTCTTT
many,TRBV2,TRBD1,TRBJ1-2,CASSVTGEAYGYTF,TGTGCCAGCAGTGTAACAGGGGAAGCCTATGGCTACACCTTC
many,TRBV30,NA,TRBJ2-3,CAWSVPPADTQYF,TGTGCCTGGAGTGTACCCCCGGCAGATACGCAGTATTTT
few,TRBV6-5,NA,TRBJ2-7,CASSYVADPPYEQYF,TGTGCCAGCAGTTACGTAGCGGACCCTCCCTACGAGCAGTACTTC
NA,TRBV4-1,NA,TRBJ1-2,CASSPGPTPNYGYTF,TGCGCCAGCAGCCCGGGTCCCACCCCTAACTATGGCTACACCTTC
many,TRBV28,TRBD2,TRBJ2-1,CASSPPAGGYNEQFF,TGTGCCAGCAGTCCCCCCGCGGGAGGATACAATGAGCAGTTCTTC
NA,TRBV3-1,TRBD2,TRBJ2-3,CASSRNDFRTSGASSTDTQYF,TGTGCCAGCAGCCGGAATGACTTTAGGACTAGCGGGGCCTCTAGCACAGATACGCAGTATTTT
many,TRBV4-1,TRBD1,TRBJ1-1,CASSQVAGGLPTNTEAFF,TGCGCCAGCAGCCAAGTCGCAGGGGGCCTGCCGACGAACACTGAAGCTTTCTTT
NA,TRBV12-3/TRBV12-4,TRBD2,TRBJ2-1,CASSLVGSGGAYNEQFF,TGTGCCAGCAGTTTAGTTGGTAGCGGGGGGGCCTACAATGAGCAGTTCTTC
NA,TRBV7-2,TRBD1,TRBJ1-5,CASSFGTANQPQHF,TGTGCCAGCAGCTTTGGGACAGCTAATCAGCCCCAGCATTTT
few,TRBV5-6,NA,TRBJ2-7,CASSKGPEQYF,TGTGCCAGCAGCAAAGGACCCGAGCAGTACTTC
few,TRBV29-1,TRBD1,TRBJ1-3,CSVASDRNSGNTIYF,TGCAGCGTTGCTTCGGACAGGAACTCTGGAAACACCATATATTTT
many,TRBV3-1,TRBD1,TRBJ1-1,CASSRRGSRNTEAFF,TGTGCCAGCAGCCGCAGGGGGTCTCGGAACACTGAAGCTTTCTTT
many,TRBV20-1,TRBD2,TRBJ2-7,CSARDLAGREQYF,TGCAGTGCTAGAGACCTAGCGGGACGCGAGCAGTACTTC